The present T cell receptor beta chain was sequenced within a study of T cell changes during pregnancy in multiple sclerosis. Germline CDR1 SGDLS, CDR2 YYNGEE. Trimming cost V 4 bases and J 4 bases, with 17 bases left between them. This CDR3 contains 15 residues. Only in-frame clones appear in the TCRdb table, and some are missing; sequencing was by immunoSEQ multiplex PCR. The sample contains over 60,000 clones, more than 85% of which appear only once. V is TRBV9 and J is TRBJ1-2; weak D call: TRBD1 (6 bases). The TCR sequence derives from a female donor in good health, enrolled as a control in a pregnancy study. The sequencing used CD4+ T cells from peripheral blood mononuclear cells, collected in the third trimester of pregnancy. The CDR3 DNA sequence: TGTGCCAGCAGCCCTAGCGCGGGGGGGCCCTATGGCTACACCTTC. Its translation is CASSPSAGGPYGYTF.